This T cell receptor beta chain was observed in a study of a mutant IDH1 vaccine in newly diagnosed glioma. With regard to this clone: Its antigen is as yet unknown.

V was cut by 3 bases and J by 2 bases, with 4 bases left in between. CDR3 length: 12 amino acids. CDR1 is SGHRS, CDR2 YFSETQ, per germline. Time point meaning: week 47, end of study. The vaccine gave 300 ug of a 20-mer mutant IDH1 peptide subcutaneously per dose. Tumors from donors were new WHO grade 3 or 4 IDH1-mutant astrocytomas with ATRX loss. Here immunoSEQ multiplex PCR was the method, and the copy in TCRdb shows in-frame clones only, minus some. Of about 10,000 clones in the sample, roughly four fifths were seen once. The specimen comprised PBMCs, sampled from a glioma patient whose treatment included an IDH1 peptide vaccine. The chain uses TRBV5-1 and TRBJ2-3, with D unresolved. The origin of this receptor is a man younger than 40 with glioma. CDR3 loop: CASSSDTDTQYF. In nucleotides, the CDR3 is TGCGCCAGCAGCTCCGACACAGATACGCAGTATTTT.